A selection of T cell receptor beta chains follows, all from one sample in a study of metastatic and nonmetastatic thyroid tumors. TCRdb re-processed the PCR reads through MiXCR. There are roughly 83,000 clones in the sample; about 15% occur only once, and 3.6% lies in the top ten. The sample taken for sequencing was blood. Receptor source: a female donor with papillary thyroid cancer or a benign thyroid nodule (not recorded which). Some clones in this sample may be carry-over from other donors' samples. The CDR3 runs from the conserved cysteine through the conserved F or W. A D gene is named only where the DNA matches it firmly. The size entry gives how often the clone was seen (once, few, many) or a class if it is expanded.

V: TRBV6-1
D: TRBD1
J: TRBJ1-5
size: few
CDR3: CASSRNRGQMKSQPQHF
DNA: TGTGCCAGCAGCCGAAACAGGGGTCAAATGAAGAGTCAGCCCCAGCATTTT

V: TRBV20-1
D: TRBD2
J: TRBJ2-5
size: many
CDR3: CSARGTSGGKTQYF
DNA: TGCAGTGCTAGAGGGACTAGCGGGGGAAAGACCCAGTACTTC

V: TRBV6-4
D: .
J: TRBJ1-1
size: many
CDR3: CASSDQAFF
DNA: TGTGCCAGCAGTGACCAAGCTTTCTTT

V: TRBV5-8
D: TRBD1
J: TRBJ1-6
size: many
CDR3: CASSLGDSNSPLHF
DNA: TGTGCCAGCAGCTTGGGGGACAGCAATTCACCCCTCCACTTT

V: TRBV12-3/TRBV12-4
D: TRBD1
J: TRBJ1-5
size: many
CDR3: CASSGTGGINQPQHF
DNA: TGTGCCAGCAGTGGGACAGGGGGCATCAATCAGCCCCAGCATTTT

V: TRBV6-1
D: .
J: TRBJ1-1
size: many
CDR3: CASSRFGTEAFF
DNA: TGTGCCAGCAGTCGTTTTGGCACTGAAGCTTTCTTT

V: TRBV5-1
D: .
J: TRBJ2-7
size: many
CDR3: CASSGVQGQLSYEQYF
DNA: TGCGCCAGCAGCGGGGTCCAAGGGCAGCTCTCCTACGAGCAGTACTTC

V: TRBV6-1
D: .
J: TRBJ2-6
size: few
CDR3: CASNVDQRVLTF
DNA: TGTGCCAGCAATGTGGACCAGCGCGTCCTGACTTTC

V: TRBV7-6
D: TRBD2
J: TRBJ2-3
size: many
CDR3: CASSLESAGGSDTQYF
DNA: TGTGCCAGCAGCTTAGAATCGGCGGGGGGGTCAGATACGCAGTATTTT

V: TRBV12-3/TRBV12-4
D: .
J: TRBJ2-3
size: many
CDR3: CASSMGPRGDTQYF
DNA: TGTGCCAGCAGTATGGGACCCCGGGGGGATACGCAGTATTTT

V: TRBV27
D: .
J: TRBJ2-5
size: many
CDR3: CASSLGRGTREETQYF
DNA: TGTGCCAGCAGTTTAGGCCGGGGCACTCGGGAAGAGACCCAGTACTTC